The 3 T cell receptor beta chains below come from one sample, sequenced in a study of CD8+ T cells in alopecia areata. Isolated RNA was reverse transcribed into cDNA used as the sequencing template. The protocol was immunoSEQ multiplex PCR, while the TCRdb copy is restricted to in-frame clones and leaves out a portion. The repertoire holds 200,000 to 250,000 clones, with approximately 57% as singletons. Treatment in this sample: oral pan-JAK inhibitor, 5-10 mg twice daily. Sequencing used CD4+ T cells sorted from blood, obtained at week 4, from a patient treated with tofacitinib. These receptors all stem from a human donor with alopecia areata.

This chain connects TRBV30 to TRBJ1-2; maybe TRBD1 (5 bases). This CDR3 has 11 residues. The V and J ends lost 8 bases and 4 bases respectively, with 11 bases between them. The germline CDR1 and CDR2 sequences are GTSNPN and SVGIG (reference sequence). In DNA, the CDR3 is TGTGCCGGAGGGGACCCCTATGGCTACACCTTC. Translation: CAGGDPYGYTF.

This clone came up a few times. V gene TRBV6-6 combines with J gene TRBJ2-7; no definite D call. The V gene's germline CDR1 is MNHNY and CDR2 SVGAGI (reference sequence). V was trimmed by 5 bases and J by 7 bases, leaving 9 bases between them. The CDR3 spans 11 residues. Here the CDR3 DNA reads TGTGCCAGCAGTGAAACCCTAGAGCAGTACTTC. This translates into CASSETLEQYF.

Many counts were recorded for this clone. The sample contains more than one DNA sequence encoding this CDR3. The V call is TRBV29-1, the J call TRBJ2-3; D unresolved. From germline, CDR1 is SQVTM and CDR2 ANQGSEA. Trimming shortened V by 4 bases and J by 5 bases, and 10 bases separated the two germline ends. The CDR3 is 12 amino acids. The CDR3 DNA reads as TGCAGCGTTGCCAGGTTGGGAGATACGCAGTATTTT. Protein product: CSVARLGDTQYF.